The 5 T cell receptor beta chains in this list originate from one sample, sequenced in a study of T-cell reconstitution after alpha-beta-depleted transplantation in children. Library preparation (for TCRbeta) was performed with unique molecular identifiers. TCRdb re-called the PCR reads with MiXCR, one entry per CDR3 protein. The repertoire holds around 300,000 distinct CDR3 sequences, under 14% seen once, with about 20% in the top ten. Sample: peripheral blood, taken 180 days after TCRalphabeta/CD19-depleted stem cell transplant. These receptors all stem from a male patient between 2 and 15 years old who had a stem cell transplant for chronic granulomatous disease, so the T cells may come from the graft donor.

Comment on this clonotype: A single base separates this from a much larger clone, so it may be a read error. The chain has TRBV20-1 and TRBJ2-3, with a possible D match to TRBD1 (6 bases). The DNA matches TRBJ1-5 better at its end, which makes the J call doubtful. Germline lookup yields CDR1 DFQATT and CDR2 SNEGSKA (reference sequence). This CDR3 has 16 amino acids. In DNA, the CDR3 is TGCAGTGCTAGCGGGGGGCTGTTCGTGCACACAGATACGCAGCATTTT. Protein sequence: CSASGGLFVHTDTQHF.

This clonotype appeared many times. The chain couples TRBV3-1 to TRBJ2-5; 8 positions agree with TRBD2. The CDR3 length is 15 residues. Germline V gene data show CDR1 as LGHDT and CDR2 as YNNKEL (reference sequence). Trimming removed 0 bases from V and 5 bases from J; junction bases left unmatched: 5. The CDR3 DNA reads TGTGCCAGCAGCCAAGATACAGCGGGGGAGGAGACCCAGTACTTC. This codes for CASSQDTAGEETQYF.

At least ten counts were recorded for this clonotype. The chain recombines TRBV20-1 with TRBJ2-5; D remains unclear. The CDR3 consists of 11 residues. Between the trimmed V and J ends, which lost 6 bases and 1 base, there was a span of 6 bases. Germline V gene data show CDR1 as DFQATT and CDR2 as SNEGSKA (reference sequence). This CDR3 reads CSARAQETQYF. The CDR3 coding sequence is TGCAGTGCCCGGGCCCAAGAGACCCAGTACTTC.

This clonotype was counted many times. This chain connects TRBV29-1 to TRBJ2-5; 9 bases align to TRBD1. Per the germline V gene, CDR1 is SQVTM and CDR2 is ANQGSEA. The junction had 4 bases not matched to a gene; V was cut back by 6 bases and J by 5 bases. The CDR3 extends over 12 amino acids. This CDR3 reads CSVAGQGETQYF. In DNA form, the CDR3 reads TGCAGCGTCGCCGGACAGGGGGAGACCCAGTACTTC.

This clonotype was seen at least ten times. V and J are TRBV7-2 and TRBJ2-3; TRBD2 agrees at 13 bases. The CDR3 loop spans 17 amino acids. From germline, CDR1 is SGHTA and CDR2 FQGNSA. V lost 1 base and J lost 2; bases outside the gene matches: 3. The CDR3 loop is CASSLVGTSGVTDTQYF. The DNA of the CDR3 is TGTGCCAGCAGCTTAGTCGGGACTAGCGGGGTCACAGATACGCAGTATTTT.